A single T cell receptor (beta chain) is shown here with its context. Per the germline V gene, CDR1 is SGHKS and CDR2 is YYEKEE (reference sequence). The length of the CDR3 is 15 residues. V shed 2 bases, J shed 5 bases, and the junction held 9 bases outside the gene matches. The sample comes from a study of blood T cell repertoires in COVID-19. Overall study context: PBMCs, B-cell-depleted T cells, or T cells were the source of the cDNA or gDNA that made up the material.

Per the original data handling: It was from reference gene primer amplification that nucleated cell counts were estimated. Measured with immunoSEQ multiplex PCR; TCRdb has only the in-frame clones, and not every one. V and J calls and clone size come straight from that table; D and trimming were deduced from the DNA. The table includes a few hundred thousand clones, roughly four fifths detected once. Sequenced input: peripheral blood. This sequence joins TRBV5-5 and TRBJ2-7, with 8 bases fitting TRBD2. This clonotype was sampled from a man aged 80 or over with acute or convalescent COVID-19. This CDR3 reads CASSFQGQRENEQYF. In DNA, the CDR3 is TGTGCCAGCAGCTTCCAGGGCCAGCGGGAGAACGAGCAGTACTTC.